Listed below are T cell receptor beta chains from one sample, sequenced in a study of blood T cell repertoires in COVID-19. Some clones are missing from TCRdb's copy, which holds only in-frame ones; the method was immunoSEQ multiplex PCR. The repertoire includes 150,000 to 200,000 clones, just under 90% of them detected once, and 3.7% sits in the top ten. Sample: peripheral blood. These receptors originate from a man between 18 and 35 years old with active or convalescent COVID-19. Each CDR3 is given with its conserved first and last residue. D genes are given only for firm matches. The size field is filled for only some rows; it gives once, few, many or a size class.

size: NA
J: TRBJ1-6
D: TRBD1
V: TRBV7-3
DNA: TGTGCCAGCAGCGCCACACAGGGGTGGGATTCACCCCTCCACTTT
CDR3: CASSATQGWDSPLHF

size: NA
J: TRBJ1-1
D: NA
V: TRBV28
DNA: TGTGCCAGCAGTTTAGTACAGGCAAGTGAAGCTTTCTTT
CDR3: CASSLVQASEAFF

size: NA
J: TRBJ1-4
D: TRBD1
V: TRBV7-9
DNA: TGTGCCAGCAGCTTATCCGTCAGGGGGCTTGGGGAAAAACTGTTTTTT
CDR3: CASSLSVRGLGEKLFF

size: NA
J: TRBJ1-5
D: NA
V: TRBV2
DNA: TGTGCCAGCGAGCGACAGTACCAAGGCAATCAGCCCCAGCATTTT
CDR3: CASERQYQGNQPQHF

size: few
J: TRBJ1-2
D: NA
V: TRBV29-1
DNA: TGCAGCGTTGACGGAGGACGAGGGGGCTACACCTTC
CDR3: CSVDGGRGGYTF

size: NA
J: TRBJ2-5
D: NA
V: TRBV5-1
DNA: TGCGCCAGCAGCTGGAGAGGCACTCGCCAAGAGACCCAGTACTTC
CDR3: CASSWRGTRQETQYF

size: NA
J: TRBJ1-5
D: NA
V: TRBV27
DNA: TGTGCCAGCAGCCCCGACAGTGTGGATCAGCCCCAGCATTTT
CDR3: CASSPDSVDQPQHF

size: NA
J: TRBJ1-2
D: NA
V: TRBV10-2
DNA: TGCGCCAGCAGTGATCAGGGGTCTTACTATGGCTACACCTTC
CDR3: CASSDQGSYYGYTF

size: once
J: TRBJ2-7
D: NA
V: TRBV27
DNA: TGTGCCAGCAGTCCCCCCCAGAGGTGGTCCGTTGACGAGCAGTACTTC
CDR3: CASSPPQRWSVDEQYF

size: NA
J: TRBJ1-2
D: NA
V: TRBV7-9
DNA: TGTGCCAGCAGCCCGGCGGTGGAGGGAGGGTATGGCTACACCTTC
CDR3: CASSPAVEGGYGYTF

size: once
J: TRBJ2-7
D: TRBD2
V: TRBV14
DNA: TGTGCCAGCAGCCAACTAGCGGGAGGGCCCGGCTCCTACGAGCAGTACTTC
CDR3: CASSQLAGGPGSYEQYF

size: NA
J: TRBJ1-5
D: NA
V: TRBV5-5
DNA: TGTGCCAGCAGCGAAGGTCAGGGGTCTCAGCCCCAGCATTTT
CDR3: CASSEGQGSQPQHF

size: NA
J: TRBJ1-3
D: NA
V: TRBV4-1
DNA: TGCGCCAGCAGTCGCCTATCGCGTTCTGGAAACACCATATATTTT
CDR3: CASSRLSRSGNTIYF

size: NA
J: TRBJ2-1
D: TRBD1
V: TRBV19
DNA: TGTGCCAGTAGGACAGGGTTCAATGAGCAGTTCTTC
CDR3: CASRTGFNEQFF

size: NA
J: TRBJ1-1
D: TRBD1
V: TRBV2
DNA: TGTGCCAGCAGTGAGACAGGGCTACAAGCTTTCTTT
CDR3: CASSETGLQAFF

size: NA
J: TRBJ2-1
D: TRBD1
V: TRBV4-1
DNA: TGCGCCAGCGGGGACAGGGGGCGATTCAATGAGCAGTTCTTC
CDR3: CASGDRGRFNEQFF

size: NA
J: TRBJ1-2
D: NA
V: TRBV2
DNA: TGTGCCAGCAGTGCGCTCATGGGGCGGCGAGTGGGCTACACCTTC
CDR3: CASSALMGRRVGYTF

size: NA
J: TRBJ1-3
D: NA
V: TRBV18
DNA: TGTGCCAGCTCACTAGCACTAGTCTCTGGAAACACCATATATTTT
CDR3: CASSLALVSGNTIYF

size: NA
J: TRBJ1-2
D: TRBD1
V: TRBV24-1
DNA: TGTGCCACCAGTGATCCCGGACAGGACTACACCTTC
CDR3: CATSDPGQDYTF

size: NA
J: TRBJ2-3
D: TRBD1
V: TRBV19
DNA: TGTGCCTCGTCGTGGGGACAGGGTTGGGGAGAGCCAGGTACGCAGTATTTT
CDR3: CASSWGQGWGEPGTQYF

size: NA
J: TRBJ1-1
D: TRBD1
V: TRBV29-1
DNA: TGCAGCGTCGGACAGGGGAACACTGAAGCTTTCTTT
CDR3: CSVGQGNTEAFF

size: NA
J: TRBJ1-2
D: NA
V: TRBV5-8
DNA: TGTGCCAGCAGCTTCTATGAGACAAACTATGGCTACACCTTC
CDR3: CASSFYETNYGYTF

size: NA
J: TRBJ1-5
D: TRBD1
V: TRBV25-1
DNA: TGTGCCAGCAGTGCGGGGACAGGTCGGCAGCATTTT
CDR3: CASSAGTGRQHF

size: NA
J: TRBJ2-3
D: TRBD2
V: TRBV27
DNA: TGTGCCAGCAGTTTCCCCGGGACTAGCGGGAGGCGCACAGATACGCAGTATTTT
CDR3: CASSFPGTSGRRTDTQYF

size: NA
J: TRBJ2-1
D: TRBD2
V: TRBV29-1
DNA: TGCAGCGTTGACGACACTAGCGGGAGTCCCGATGAGCAGTTCTTC
CDR3: CSVDDTSGSPDEQFF

size: NA
J: TRBJ1-5
D: NA
V: TRBV4-1
DNA: TGCGCCAGCAGCCTCATGGCCCTCCGGAGGCCCCAGCATTTT
CDR3: CASSLMALRRPQHF

size: once
J: TRBJ1-1
D: NA
V: TRBV5-1
DNA: TGCGCCAGCAGGGGTAGCATGTCGGGGACTGAAGCTTTCTTT
CDR3: CASRGSMSGTEAFF

size: NA
J: TRBJ1-4
D: TRBD1
V: TRBV4-2
DNA: TGTGCCAGCAGCCCCTACGCCGGACAGGCAGCCGGAACTAATGAAAAACTGTTTTTT
CDR3: CASSPYAGQAAGTNEKLFF

size: NA
J: TRBJ1-1
D: NA
V: TRBV6-4
DNA: TGTGCCAGCAGACGAACGGGACACCTAAACACTGAAGCTTTCTTT
CDR3: CASRRTGHLNTEAFF

size: NA
J: TRBJ1-1
D: NA
V: TRBV6-5
DNA: TGTGCCAGCAGTTACTCGAGAGGGCGCGCTGAAGCTTTCTTT
CDR3: CASSYSRGRAEAFF

size: once
J: TRBJ1-1
D: NA
V: TRBV30
DNA: TGTGCCTGGGGACTACGGAGTGAAGCTTTCTTT
CDR3: CAWGLRSEAFF

size: NA
J: TRBJ1-1
D: NA
V: TRBV7-9
DNA: TGTGCCAGCAGCTTAGGGCCAGTGCCCACTGAAGCTTTCTTT
CDR3: CASSLGPVPTEAFF

size: NA
J: TRBJ2-2
D: TRBD2
V: TRBV3-1/TRBV3-2
DNA: TGTGCCAGCAGCCCCGGACTAGCGAGGAACACCGGGGAGCTGTTTTTT
CDR3: CASSPGLARNTGELFF

size: few
J: TRBJ2-6
D: NA
V: TRBV7-9
DNA: TGTGCCAGCAGCTTAGCACTCTCTGGGGCCAACGTCCTGACTTTC
CDR3: CASSLALSGANVLTF

size: few
J: TRBJ2-7
D: TRBD2
V: TRBV7-2
DNA: TGTGCCAGCAGCTTCTCTCTAGCGGGATTCTACGAGCAGTACTTC
CDR3: CASSFSLAGFYEQYF

size: NA
J: TRBJ1-4
D: NA
V: TRBV19
DNA: TGTGCCAGTAGTAAAAGACAGGATGCAACTAATGAAAAACTGTTTTTT
CDR3: CASSKRQDATNEKLFF

size: NA
J: TRBJ2-1
D: TRBD2
V: TRBV5-1
DNA: TGCGCCAGCAGCTTCCGCGGGGGGGCCCACAATGAGCAGTTCTTC
CDR3: CASSFRGGAHNEQFF

size: NA
J: TRBJ2-4
D: NA
V: TRBV4-1
DNA: TGCGCCAGCAGCCAAGAAGGGCAGGGGCCGGAAAACATTCAGTACTTC
CDR3: CASSQEGQGPENIQYF

size: NA
J: TRBJ1-1
D: NA
V: TRBV5-1
DNA: TGCGCCAGCAGCTCAGGACAAATGAACACTGAAGCTTTCTTT
CDR3: CASSSGQMNTEAFF

size: NA
J: TRBJ1-6
D: NA
V: TRBV27
DNA: TGTGCCAGCAGTTTAAGGGGGAACGAAAATTCACCCCTCCACTTT
CDR3: CASSLRGNENSPLHF

size: NA
J: TRBJ1-2
D: TRBD1
V: TRBV27
DNA: TGTGCCAGCAGTGAGACAGGGAACTATGGCTACACCTTC
CDR3: CASSETGNYGYTF

size: NA
J: TRBJ1-5
D: NA
V: TRBV7-9
DNA: TGTGCCAGCAGCTTAGGGGGCACAAATCAGCCCCAGCATTTT
CDR3: CASSLGGTNQPQHF

size: NA
J: TRBJ1-5
D: NA
V: TRBV4-3
DNA: TGCGCCAGCAGCCAGTACAGGAGCAATCAGCCCCAGCATTTT
CDR3: CASSQYRSNQPQHF

size: few
J: TRBJ2-1
D: TRBD2
V: TRBV11-1
DNA: TGTGCCAGCAGCCCTCCCACTAGCGGGAGATCTGAGCAGTTCTTC
CDR3: CASSPPTSGRSEQFF

size: NA
J: TRBJ2-2
D: TRBD1
V: TRBV5-1
DNA: TGCGCCAGCAGCCCCTCCACAGGGGTCACCGGGGAGCTGTTTTTT
CDR3: CASSPSTGVTGELFF

size: NA
J: TRBJ2-7
D: NA
V: TRBV6-5
DNA: TGTGCCAGCAAGGGGGATTCCTACGAGCAGTACTTC
CDR3: CASKGDSYEQYF

size: NA
J: TRBJ1-1
D: NA
V: TRBV11-2
DNA: TGTGCCAGCAGCTTCACCAAGCTCGCGAACACTGAAGCTTTCTTT
CDR3: CASSFTKLANTEAFF

size: NA
J: TRBJ2-3
D: NA
V: TRBV27
DNA: TGTGCCAGCAGTTTAGCTAGGGGGACCACAGATACGCAGTATTTT
CDR3: CASSLARGTTDTQYF

size: NA
J: TRBJ1-2
D: NA
V: TRBV11-3
DNA: TGTGCCAGCAGCTTAGGTTACGGGGGAGCCTATGGCTACACCTTC
CDR3: CASSLGYGGAYGYTF

size: NA
J: TRBJ1-2
D: NA
V: TRBV20-1
DNA: TGCAGTGCTAGTCTGGAGGGAATCTATGGCTACACCTTC
CDR3: CSASLEGIYGYTF

size: NA
J: TRBJ2-1
D: NA
V: TRBV6-5
DNA: TGTGCCTCAGGAGGGCTTGGCAATGAGCAGTTCTTC
CDR3: CASGGLGNEQFF

size: NA
J: TRBJ2-3
D: TRBD2
V: TRBV7-3
DNA: TGTGCCAGCAGCTTCACTAGCGGTTGGACAGATACGCAGTATTTT
CDR3: CASSFTSGWTDTQYF

size: NA
J: TRBJ2-3
D: TRBD2
V: TRBV18
DNA: TGTGCCAGCTCCCGAGGACTAGCGGGAGTTGAGGATACGCAGTATTTT
CDR3: CASSRGLAGVEDTQYF

size: NA
J: TRBJ2-7
D: NA
V: TRBV4-2
DNA: TGTGCCAGCAGCCAGGGTCCGGACACCTACGAGCAGTACTTC
CDR3: CASSQGPDTYEQYF

size: few
J: TRBJ1-1
D: TRBD1
V: TRBV11-2
DNA: TGTGCCAGCGGCGGGGACAGGTTGAACACTGAAGCTTTCTTT
CDR3: CASGGDRLNTEAFF